This passage covers 8 T cell receptor beta chains from one sample sequenced in a study of response to subunit inactivated influenza vaccine. MiXCR, applied by TCRdb to the RT-PCR reads, yields one record per CDR3 protein. The sample yields 650,000 to 700,000 distinct CDR3 sequences, approximately 14% seen once. The sequenced sample was PBMCs from blood, obtained roughly 12 days after vaccination. Source of these receptors: a man aged 45-60 years who received an inactivated influenza vaccine.

This clonotype was observed at least ten times. The chain is built from TRBV5-5 and TRBJ2-2, with D uncertain. The V gene's germline CDR1 is SGHKS and CDR2 YYEKEE (reference sequence). V was pared by 4 bases and J by 3 bases, with 10 bases between. The CDR3 loop spans 14 amino acids. CDR3 nucleotide sequence: TGTGCCAGCAGCCCCACAGAGTACACCGGGGAGCTGTTTTTT. Protein sequence: CASSPTEYTGELFF.

This sequence joins TRBV4-2 and TRBJ2-5, with D perhaps TRBD2 (6 bases). V was clipped by 0 bases and J by 4 bases, with 12 bases between them. There are 15 residues in the CDR3. Germline lookup yields CDR1 LGHNA and CDR2 YNFKEQ. The CDR3 is CASSQDVTSRETQYF. The CDR3 nucleotides are TGTGCCAGCAGCCAAGACGTAACTAGCCGAGAGACCCAGTACTTC.

This chain connects TRBV3-1 to TRBJ2-7; 7 nucleotides match TRBD1. This CDR3 contains 17 residues. Germline V gene lookup returns CDR1 LGHDT and CDR2 YNNKEL (reference sequence). Trimming removed 0 bases from V and 4 bases from J; junction bases left unmatched: 12. CDR3 in amino acids: CASSQEYGDSAWYEQYF. Written as DNA, the CDR3 is TGTGCCAGCAGCCAAGAGTACGGGGACAGTGCCTGGTACGAGCAGTACTTC.

This clonotype has a count of ten or more. The J gene is TRBJ2-5, the V gene TRBV20-1; TRBD2 might be the D (6 bases). The germline gives CDR1 DFQATT, CDR2 SNEGSKA (reference sequence). The CDR3 sequence is 13 residues long. Trimming left V 3 bases short and J 6 bases short, with 14 bases between. The CDR3 region has the DNA TGCAGTGCTAGCGGGAGCCACACGCAGACCCAGTACTTC. Its translation: CSASGSHTQTQYF.

The genes are TRBV4-2 and TRBJ2-2, with TRBD2 matching 10 bases. Per the germline V gene, CDR1 is LGHNA and CDR2 is YNFKEQ. The CDR3 has 16 amino acids. V was pared by 0 bases and J by 5 bases, with 3 bases of the junction left unmatched. The chain's CDR3 is CASSQDTLAGTGELFF. As DNA, the CDR3 is TGTGCCAGCAGCCAAGATACACTAGCGGGGACCGGGGAGCTGTTTTTT.

The rearrangement links TRBV29-1 to TRBJ1-1; the D is unclear. The CDR3 contains 13 residues. Germline CDR1 reads SQVTM; CDR2 reads ANQGSEA. Trimming removed 4 bases from V and 0 bases from J, with 9 bases in between. CDR3 sequence: CSVVSLMNTEAFF. The CDR3 region has the DNA TGCAGCGTTGTGTCGCTAATGAACACTGAAGCTTTCTTT.

The chain combines TRBV9 with TRBJ2-3, with unresolved D. Germline values: CDR1 SGDLS, CDR2 YYNGEE. V was trimmed by 0 bases and J by 0 bases, leaving 11 bases between them. The CDR3 runs 16 residues. The CDR3 sequence is CASSVEVYASTDTQYF. CDR3 nucleotides: TGTGCCAGCAGCGTAGAAGTGTATGCTAGCACAGATACGCAGTATTTT.

This clonotype occurred many times. V and J are TRBV6-5 and TRBJ2-2; D gene ambiguous. With 0 bases removed from V and 6 bases from J, the gap between germline ends came to 5 bases. The germline gives CDR1 MNHEY, CDR2 SVGAGI. CDR3 size: 13 residues. CDR3 protein: CASSYSIPGELFF. CDR3 coding DNA: TGTGCCAGCAGTTACTCGATCCCCGGGGAGCTGTTTTTT.